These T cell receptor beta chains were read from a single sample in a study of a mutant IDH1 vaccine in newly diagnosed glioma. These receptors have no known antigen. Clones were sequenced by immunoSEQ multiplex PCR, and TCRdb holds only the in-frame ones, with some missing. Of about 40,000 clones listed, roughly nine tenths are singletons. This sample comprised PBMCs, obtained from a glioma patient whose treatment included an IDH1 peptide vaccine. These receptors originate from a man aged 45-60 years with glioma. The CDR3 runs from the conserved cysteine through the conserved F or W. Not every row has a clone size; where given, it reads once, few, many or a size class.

CASSLSGTAVVTEAFF,16,.,TRBV27
CASSLGTGDDYGYTF,15,.,TRBV9
CASSLVKKTQYF,12,.,TRBV7-2
CASSIGQTEAFF,12,.,TRBV19
CASSPTGPVDYGYTF,15,.,TRBV18
CASSPGQLPYEQYF,14,few,TRBV9
CASSSTGGYEQYF,13,.,TRBV7-2
CASSLDPDTQYF,12,.,TRBV7-9
CASSARESGGPEQYF,15,.,TRBV4-1
CASSLSGGGGQPQHF,15,.,TRBV7-8
CASSITGTALLRDEQYF,17,.,TRBV5-6
CASSHPDTLRETQYF,15,.,TRBV4-2
CASSADRQYNSPLHF,15,.,TRBV2
CASRAVEGNTIYF,13,.,TRBV28
CASSSGSNYGYTF,13,.,TRBV6-6
CASRSGVGNTIYF,13,few,TRBV7-2
CASSPGSSYEQYF,13,.,TRBV13
CASTAGLDYGYTF,13,.,TRBV28
CASSFGQTGAEAFF,14,.,TRBV7-2
CASSFSTGAASHWGYTF,17,.,TRBV7-9
CASSQAEQGWDKNIQYF,17,.,TRBV4-1
CASSPGASGSYEEYF,15,.,TRBV6-6
CASSLSAYETQYF,13,.,TRBV27
CASSLFEEMNTEAFF,15,.,TRBV28
CASSFGGRAREQYF,14,.,TRBV27
CASSQYPGTEGTQYF,15,.,TRBV4-2
CASSSRQGINNQPQHF,16,once,TRBV27
CAWSEGGSGETQYF,14,.,TRBV30
CASSASGHSGGELFF,15,once,TRBV4-1
CAISEGTGGYNIQYF,15,.,TRBV10-3
CASSSGTSSIDTQYF,15,.,TRBV7-3
CAWSVTDIDGYTF,13,.,TRBV30
CASSGRLAIFYEQYF,15,.,TRBV5-6
CASTEGGQPQHF,12,.,TRBV2
CASSLDLQGRDHSGANVLTF,20,.,TRBV28
CAISTASGSSYEQFF,15,.,TRBV10-3
CASSASGRADGGELFF,16,once,TRBV2
CASTQRQGERKTQYF,15,.,TRBV7-2
CAWSPGQRTEAFF,13,.,TRBV30
CASSPKTGHQPQHF,14,.,TRBV6-5
CASSQDHAVRIYEQYF,16,.,TRBV4-1
CASSLGHLYEQYF,13,.,TRBV5-4
CASSLPIGTGSYEQYF,16,.,TRBV28
CASSLAIGAYNEQFF,15,.,TRBV7-2
CASSLSGMYQETQYF,15,.,TRBV5-1
CASSKGLFTGEQYF,14,.,TRBV4-1
CSVELAGRGQETQYF,15,.,TRBV29-1
CASRGKGLAGGTSTDTQYF,19,few,TRBV2
CASTQGRGELFF,12,.,TRBV4-1